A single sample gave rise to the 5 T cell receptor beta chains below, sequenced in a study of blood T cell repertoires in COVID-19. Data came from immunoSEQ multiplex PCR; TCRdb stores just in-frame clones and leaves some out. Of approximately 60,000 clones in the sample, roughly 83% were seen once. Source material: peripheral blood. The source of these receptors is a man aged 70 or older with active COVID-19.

In DNA form, the CDR3 reads TGTGCCAGTAGGGGGAGGCAGATTCAAGAGACCCAGTACTTC. Translating gives CASRGRQIQETQYF. The genes are TRBV19 and TRBJ2-5, with D maybe TRBD2 (6 bases). This CDR3 region has 14 residues. The germline V gene encodes CDR1 LNHDA and CDR2 SQIVND (reference sequence). V lost 6 bases and J lost 2, with 13 bases in between. Complete variable domain (other parts from reference TRBV19 and TRBJ2-5): DGGITQSPKYLFRKEGQNVTLSCEQNLNHDAMYWYRQDPGQGLRLIYYSQIVNDFQKGDIAEGYSVSREKKESFPLTVTSAQKNPTAFYLCASRGRQIQETQYFGPGTRLLVL.

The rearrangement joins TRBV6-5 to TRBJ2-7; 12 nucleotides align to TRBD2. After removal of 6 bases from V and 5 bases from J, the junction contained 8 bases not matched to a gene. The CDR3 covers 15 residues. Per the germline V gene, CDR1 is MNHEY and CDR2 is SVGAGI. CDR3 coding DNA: TGTGCCAGCAGAGCCGGGACTAGCGGGTGGGACGAGCAGTACTTC. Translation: CASRAGTSGWDEQYF.

The CDR3: CASSLTGGYEQYF. The CDR3 DNA is TGTGCCAGCAGCTTGACAGGGGGCTACGAGCAGTACTTC. The J gene is TRBJ2-7, the V gene TRBV7-2, with 9 bases lining up with TRBD1. Germline trimming cut 3 bases from V and 3 bases from J; bases unmatched to any gene: 0. CDR1 and CDR2 (germline): SGHTA, FQGNSA. This CDR3 comprises 13 residues.

In DNA form, the CDR3 reads TGTGCCAGCAGCGAGCCTAGCGGGGGGAACACCGGGGAGCTGTTTTTT. Its protein product is CASSEPSGGNTGELFF. This chain connects TRBV7-2 to TRBJ2-2; 10 nucleotides line up with TRBD2. This CDR3 has 16 amino acids. With 5 bases clipped from V and 1 base from J, the junction kept 4 bases outside the gene matches. Germline V lookup: CDR1 SGHTA, CDR2 FQGNSA. Looking up the rest from reference TRBV7-2 and TRBJ2-2 gives the full variable domain: GAGVSQSPSNKVTEKGKDVELRCDPISGHTALYWYRQSLGQGLEFLIYFQGNSAPDKSGLPSDRFSAERTGGSVSTLTIQRTQQEDSAVYLCASSEPSGGNTGELFFGEGSRLTVL.

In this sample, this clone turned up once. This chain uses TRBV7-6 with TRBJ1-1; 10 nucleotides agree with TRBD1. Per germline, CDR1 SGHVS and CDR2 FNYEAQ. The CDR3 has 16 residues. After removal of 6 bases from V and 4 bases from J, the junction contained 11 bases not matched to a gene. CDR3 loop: CASSLDRGFLATEAFF. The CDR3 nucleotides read TGTGCCAGCAGTTTGGACAGGGGGTTTTTGGCCACTGAAGCTTTCTTT.